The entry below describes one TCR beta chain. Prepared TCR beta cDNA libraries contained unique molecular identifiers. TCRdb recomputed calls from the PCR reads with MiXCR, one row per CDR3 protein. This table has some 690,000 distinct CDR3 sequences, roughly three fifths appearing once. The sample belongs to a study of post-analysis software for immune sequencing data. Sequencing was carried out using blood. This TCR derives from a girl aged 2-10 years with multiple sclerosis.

The CDR3 sequence is CASSATGLIHGYTF. CDR3 sequence (DNA): TGTGCCAGCAGCGCCACAGGGTTAATCCATGGCTACACCTTC. The chain combines TRBV6-1 with TRBJ1-2; D may be TRBD1 (6 bases). The CDR3 contains 14 residues. CDR1 and CDR2 from the germline V gene are MNHNS and SASEGT. V was clipped by 6 bases and J by 6 bases, with 17 bases between them.